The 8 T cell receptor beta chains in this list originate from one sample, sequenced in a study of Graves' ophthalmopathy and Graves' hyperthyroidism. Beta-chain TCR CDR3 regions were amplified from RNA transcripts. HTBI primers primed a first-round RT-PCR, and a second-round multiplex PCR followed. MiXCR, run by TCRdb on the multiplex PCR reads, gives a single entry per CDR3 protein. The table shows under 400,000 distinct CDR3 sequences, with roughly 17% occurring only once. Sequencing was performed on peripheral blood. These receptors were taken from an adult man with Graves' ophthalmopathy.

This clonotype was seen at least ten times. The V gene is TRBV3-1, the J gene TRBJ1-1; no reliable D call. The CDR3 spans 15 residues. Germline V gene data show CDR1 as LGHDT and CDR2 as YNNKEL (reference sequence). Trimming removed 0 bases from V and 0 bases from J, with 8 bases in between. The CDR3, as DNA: TGTGCCAGCAGCCAAGAGAAGGGATTGAACACTGAAGCTTTCTTT. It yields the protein CASSQEKGLNTEAFF.

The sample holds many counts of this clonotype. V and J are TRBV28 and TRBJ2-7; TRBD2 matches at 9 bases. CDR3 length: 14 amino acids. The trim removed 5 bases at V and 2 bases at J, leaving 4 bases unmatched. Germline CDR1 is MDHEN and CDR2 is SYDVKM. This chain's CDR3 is CASSAAGGPYEQYF. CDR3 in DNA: TGTGCCAGCAGTGCCGCGGGGGGGCCCTACGAGCAGTACTTC.

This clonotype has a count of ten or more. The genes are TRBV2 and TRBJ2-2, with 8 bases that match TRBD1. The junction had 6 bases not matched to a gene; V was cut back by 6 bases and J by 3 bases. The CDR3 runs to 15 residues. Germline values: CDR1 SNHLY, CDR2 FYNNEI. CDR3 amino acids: CASSDRDRHTGELFF. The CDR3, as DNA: TGTGCCAGCAGCGACCGGGACAGGCACACCGGGGAGCTGTTTTTT.

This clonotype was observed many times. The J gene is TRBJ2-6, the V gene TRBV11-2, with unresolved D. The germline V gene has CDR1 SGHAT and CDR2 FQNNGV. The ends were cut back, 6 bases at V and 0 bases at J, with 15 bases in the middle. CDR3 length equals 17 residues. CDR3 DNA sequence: TGTGCCAGCAGACCCTACTATAGGCTCTCTGGGGCCAACGTCCTGACTTTC. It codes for CASRPYYRLSGANVLTF.

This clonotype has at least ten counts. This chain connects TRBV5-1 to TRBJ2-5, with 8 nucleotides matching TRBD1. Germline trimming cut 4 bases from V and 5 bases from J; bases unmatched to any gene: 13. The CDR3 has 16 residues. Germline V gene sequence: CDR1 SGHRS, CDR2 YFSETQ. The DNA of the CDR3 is TGCGCCAGCAGCGCGCCAGGGGGCGTAGCGCGCGAGACCCAGTACTTC. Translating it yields CASSAPGGVARETQYF.

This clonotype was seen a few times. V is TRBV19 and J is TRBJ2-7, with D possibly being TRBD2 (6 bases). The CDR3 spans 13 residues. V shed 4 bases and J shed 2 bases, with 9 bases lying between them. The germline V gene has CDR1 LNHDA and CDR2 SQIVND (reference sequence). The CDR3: CASSSGKAYEQYF. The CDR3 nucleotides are TGTGCCAGTAGTAGCGGGAAGGCCTACGAGCAGTACTTC.

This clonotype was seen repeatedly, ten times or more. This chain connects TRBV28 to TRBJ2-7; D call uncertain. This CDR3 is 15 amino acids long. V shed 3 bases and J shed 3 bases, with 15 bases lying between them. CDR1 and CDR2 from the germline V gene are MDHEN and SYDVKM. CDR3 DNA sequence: TGTGCCAGCAGTTTGCTTTCTCGGCGGAGCTACGAGCAGTACTTC. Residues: CASSLLSRRSYEQYF. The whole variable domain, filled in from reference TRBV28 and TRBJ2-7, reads DVKVTQSSRYLVKRTGEKVFLECVQDMDHENMFWYRQDPGLGLRLIYFSYDVKMKEKGDIPEGYSVSREKKERFSLILESASTNQTSMYLCASSLLSRRSYEQYFGPGTRLTVT.

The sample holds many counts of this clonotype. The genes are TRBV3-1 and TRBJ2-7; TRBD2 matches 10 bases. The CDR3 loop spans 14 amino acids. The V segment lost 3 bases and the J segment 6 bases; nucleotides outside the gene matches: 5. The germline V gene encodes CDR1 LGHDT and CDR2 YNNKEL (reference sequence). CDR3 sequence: CASSQRLAGPEQYF. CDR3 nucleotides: TGTGCCAGCAGCCAGCGACTAGCGGGTCCCGAGCAGTACTTC.